This T cell receptor (beta chain) stems from a study of T cell repertoires in cytomegalovirus infection. About the study: Selected CMV epitopes included recently identified HLA-C-restricted ones as well as well-studied HLA-B-restricted ones. The public TCR beta signatures pointed to both CMV infection and matching HLA type. Overall study results and limits: What dominated the ex vivo response were HLA-C-restricted CMV-specific TCR beta clonotypes. Summed public TCR beta family frequency identified CMV carriers bearing the relevant HLA.

This clonotype was picked up a small number of times. The antigen is not known. TCRdb passed the reads through MiXCR, listing each CDR3 protein once. In the table there are just under 500,000 distinct CDR3 sequences, roughly a third of which are singletons. Sequences were derived from cultured PBMCs, sampled from culture after CMV antigen stimulation. The TCR was taken from a human donor in good health (CMV status not recorded). Some clones in this sample may be carry-over from other donors' samples.

CDR3 in amino acids: CASKGSVNTEAFF. CDR3 in DNA: TGTGCCAGTAAGGGCAGCGTAAACACTGAAGCTTTCTTT. The rearrangement joins TRBV19 to TRBJ1-1; D is unresolved. The V gene's germline CDR1 is LNHDA and CDR2 SQIVND (reference sequence). The germline V and J ends were trimmed by 7 bases and 2 bases, with 11 bases remaining between them. The CDR3 consists of 13 residues.